This T cell receptor beta chain was recorded in a study of T-cell reconstitution after alpha-beta-depleted transplantation in children. In this sample, this clonotype turned up a few times. Trimming stripped 6 bases from V and 2 bases from J, with 14 bases between. The CDR3 runs to 15 residues. Per germline, CDR1 MNHEY and CDR2 SMNVEV (reference sequence). Unique molecular identifiers were built into the TCRbeta library. TCRdb re-called the PCR reads with MiXCR, one entry per CDR3 protein. The table lists approximately 590,000 distinct CDR3 sequences, under 12% of them singletons, with 4% in the top ten.

V gene TRBV27 combines with J gene TRBJ2-1; tentatively, D is TRBD1 (6 bases). The source of this sequence is a human donor who donated a stem cell graft to a child with acute myeloid leukemia. Sequences were derived from PBMCs from the stem cell graft donor, sampled from the stem cell graft. For the CDR3, the DNA is TGTGCCAGCAGCACCCTTTGGACAGCCTACAATGAGCAGTTCTTC. Protein: CASSTLWTAYNEQFF.